These 30 T cell receptor delta chains share one sample of origin, sequenced in a study of gamma-delta T cells after stem cell transplantation. TCRdb made new clone calls on the RT-PCR reads using CATT. Of about 1,300 delta-chain clones in the sample, approximately 7.5% were seen once. The sample comprised gamma-delta T cells. All receptors derive from a human donor. It is not recorded whose cells these are; they may come from a transplant donor.

A remark on this clone: This likely traces to a read error, being one base from a far larger clone. The chain has TRDV2 and TRDJ1, with D tentatively TRDD2 (8 bases). The CDR3 length is 21 residues. Germline lookup yields CDR1 GEAIGNYY and CDR2 EKD. Between the trimmed V and J ends, which lost 3 bases and 2 bases, there was a span of 33 bases. CDR3 amino acids: CACDSVLPKKPSTGVTDKLIF. CDR3 DNA: TGTGCCTGTGACTCGGTCCTTCCTAAGAAGCCCTCCACTGGGGTTACCGATAAACTCATCTTT.

By its share, this clone is medium-sized. The V gene is TRDV2, the J gene TRDJ1; 11 nucleotides align to TRDD3. Germline loops: CDR1 GEAIGNYY, CDR2 EKD. J gave up 0 bases and V 2 bases, and 16 bases lay outside the gene matches. The CDR3 covers 20 residues. CDR3 protein: CACDIVNFLGDTSYTDKLIF. CDR3 nucleotides: TGTGCCTGTGACATCGTGAACTTTCTGGGGGATACTTCGTACACCGATAAACTCATCTTT.

By share, this clone counts as large. In the same sample, other DNA sequences code for this CDR3. The CDR3 region is CACDLLGGKRSPITDKLIF. The CDR3, as DNA: TGTGCCTGTGACTTACTGGGGGGTAAGAGGAGCCCGATAACCGATAAACTCATCTTT. The chain recombines TRDV2 with TRDJ1, with 8 bases aligning to TRDD3. Unmatched junction bases numbered 19, after V lost 3 bases and J lost 2 bases. The CDR3 loop spans 19 amino acids. CDR1 is GEAIGNYY and CDR2 is EKD in the germline V gene.

A word on this clone: A far bigger clonotype differs at one base, so this is likely a read error. V and J are TRDV2 and TRDJ1; 8 bases line up with TRDD3. CDR1 is GEAIGNYY, CDR2 EKD, per germline. The CDR3 runs to 15 residues. The ends lost 0 bases at V and 0 bases at J; junction bases unmatched: 2. This chain's CDR3 is CACDTLLGDTDKLIF. In DNA form, the CDR3 reads TGTGCCTGTGACACCCTACTGGGGGACACCGATAAACTCATCTTT.

This clone has just a few counts. This clone may be a read error of a much larger clone one base away. CDR3 in amino acids: CACVGLLGDTEKLIF. DNA of the CDR3: TGTGCCTGTGTCGGCCTACTGGGGGACACCGAAAAACTCATCTTT. V and J are TRDV2 and TRDJ1; 9 bases align to TRDD3. Germline assignment: CDR1 GEAIGNYY and CDR2 EKD. This CDR3 has 15 amino acids.

Remarks on this clone: Since a much larger clone is just one base distant, this may be a read error. The chain links TRDV2 to TRDJ1; tentative D call: TRDD3 (5 bases). The CDR3 length is 19 residues. Germline-derived CDR1 and CDR2 are GEAIGNYY and EKD. Trimming left V 3 bases short and J 0 bases short, with 25 bases between. DNA for the CDR3: TGTGCCTGTGACCCCCTCGATAATGGGGACAATTCGTACACCGATAAACTCATCTTT. It codes for CACDPLDNGDNSYTDKLIF.

Remarks on this clone: A much larger clone sits a single nucleotide away, making a read error possible. The chain carries TRDV2 and TRDJ1, with 8 nucleotides matching TRDD3. Germline V lookup: CDR1 GEAIGNYY, CDR2 EKD. The CDR3 is 20 amino acids. The DNA of the CDR3 is TGTGCCTGTGACCCGATGATGATGACAGGGGGGATAAAGTACACCAATAAACTCATCTTT. Its translation: CACDPMMMTGGIKYTNKLIF.

A remark on this clone: It differs at one base from a far larger clone, so likely a read error. The same CDR3 also results from other DNA sequences found in this sample. The chain couples TRDV2 to TRDJ1; TRDD3 matches at 11 bases. CDR1 and CDR2 (germline): GEAIGNYY, EKD. The CDR3 is 23 amino acids. The CDR3 sequence is CACDPLSHRVGDTSSYDTDKLIF. The CDR3 DNA reads as TGTGCCTGTGACCCGCTCTCCCACCGGGTGGGGGATACGAGTTCTTATGACACGGATAAACTCATCTTT.

This clone has only a few counts. A read error is likely here: a far larger clone is one base away. This chain links TRDV2 with TRDJ1; TRDD3 aligns across 8 bases. This CDR3 is built from 14 residues. The germline CDR1 and CDR2 sequences are GEAIGNYY and EKD. The CDR3 sequence: CACDPILLGAKLTF. For the CDR3, the DNA is TGTGCCTGTGATCCCATTTTACTGGGGGCCAAACTCACCTTT.

This clone was seen a handful of times. The mismatch at residue 7 between this DNA's translation and the TCRdb protein of a much larger clone likely reflects a read error; the protein shown is translated from the DNA. The chain recombines TRDV2 with TRDJ1; 7 nucleotides agree with TRDD3. CDR1 is GEAIGNYY and CDR2 is EKD in the germline V gene. The CDR3 is 17 amino acids. The junction had 12 bases not matched to a gene; V was cut back by 3 bases and J by 0 bases. The CDR3 protein is CACDPLKVLGNTDKLIF. In DNA, the CDR3 is TGTGCCTGTGACCCCCTTAAGGTACTGGGGAACACCGATAAACTCATCTTT.

A word on this clone: The protein given by TCRdb reflects a much larger clone and differs at residue 4 from this DNA's translation, likely from a read error; the protein shown is the DNA's translation. This chain uses TRDV2 with TRDJ1, with 11 bases fitting TRDD3. The germline gives CDR1 GEAIGNYY, CDR2 EKD. The CDR3 sequence is 19 residues long. CDR3 loop: CACYTVKLGDTRGTDKLIF. Here the CDR3 DNA reads TGTGCCTGTTACACCGTAAAGTTGGGGGATACGCGAGGCACCGATAAACTCATCTTT.

Comment on this clone: A read error is likely here: a far larger clone is one base away. Distinct nucleotide sequences in the sample also encode this CDR3. The chain joins TRDV2 to TRDJ1; maybe TRDD3 (6 bases). Germline V gene sequence: CDR1 GEAIGNYY, CDR2 EKD. This CDR3 comprises 18 residues. The CDR3 protein is CACDTVGIPRMNTDKLIF. DNA for the CDR3: TGTGCCTGTGACACCGTGGGGATTCCCCGGATGAACACCGATAAACTCATCTTC.

This clone is medium-sized. A far larger clone is one base from this, pointing to a likely read error. The CDR3 loop is CACDTLTGGYRDNKLIF. The CDR3 coding sequence is TGTGCCTGTGACACGCTTACTGGGGGATACCGAGACAATAAACTCATCTTT. The chain links TRDV2 to TRDJ1; 12 bases are shared with TRDD3. V dropped 1 base and J dropped 6; count of bases not matched to a gene: 11. Germline V gives CDR1 GEAIGNYY, CDR2 EKD. This CDR3 region has 17 residues.

The table lists this clone with a few counts. TCRdb's listed protein matches a much larger clone and diverges from this DNA's translation at residue 15, likely through a read error; the protein shown comes from the DNA. The chain joins TRDV2 to TRDJ1; TRDD3 agrees at 9 bases. Germline CDR1 is GEAIGNYY and CDR2 is EKD. CDR3 length: 19 residues. V was clipped by 0 bases and J by 6 bases; unmatched bases: 19. The CDR3 spells CACDTMEPTGGTLTNKLIF. DNA of the CDR3: TGTGCCTGTGACACCATGGAACCAACTGGGGGAACTCTAACCAATAAACTCATCTTT.

This clone is classed as medium-sized. The genes are TRDV2 and TRDJ1, with 8 bases matching TRDD3. The CDR3 is 18 residues long. Looked up from germline, CDR1 is GEAIGNYY and CDR2 is EKD. V trimming: 0 bases; J trimming: 1 base; junction bases outside the gene matches: 12. CDR3 sequence: CACDTVTSYWGGTDKLIF. The CDR3 region has the DNA TGTGCCTGTGACACCGTAACCTCGTACTGGGGGGGCACCGATAAACTCATCTTT.

This clone was picked up a small number of times. A single base is all that separates this from a far larger clone, so a read error is likely. The chain is built from TRDV2 and TRDJ1; 13 bases are a match to TRDD3. V was clipped by 1 base and J by 2 bases; unmatched bases: 12. The length of the CDR3 is 19 residues. CDR1 GEAIGNYY and CDR2 EKD come from the germline V gene. The CDR3 protein is CACDTLLLGDTNSTDKLIF. Written as DNA, the CDR3 is TGTGCCTGTGACACTCTCCTACTGGGGGATACGAATAGTACCGATAAACTCATCTTT.

On this clone itself: The translation of this DNA and the TCRdb protein of a much larger clone differ at residue 15, probably owing to a read error; the protein shown here is translated from the DNA. V usage is TRDV2 and J usage is TRDJ1; 11 nucleotides line up with TRDD3. The CDR3 totals 17 residues. Per germline, CDR1 GEAIGNYY and CDR2 EKD. CDR3 coding DNA: TGTGCCTGTGACTTTTTGGGGGATACGCGGTACACCGATAAACGCATCTTT. Residues: CACDFLGDTRYTDKRIF.

Worth noting for this clone: A read error is likely here: a far larger clone is one base away. This chain uses TRDV2 with TRDJ1, with TRDD3 identical over 7 bases. Germline assignment: CDR1 GEAIGNYY and CDR2 EKD. Unmatched junction bases numbered 25, after V lost 3 bases and J lost 4 bases. The CDR3 sequence is 20 residues long. For the CDR3, the DNA is TGTGCCTGTGACTCTCTGGGGGGATTCAATCTCCAGGGGACCGGCGATAAACTCATCTTT. This sequence encodes CACDSLGGFNLQGTGDKLIF.

Points on this clone: A much bigger clone sits one base away, suggesting this may be a read error. Other DNA sequences of this sample code for an identical CDR3. The chain is built from TRDV2 and TRDJ1; D possibly corresponds to TRDD2 (6 bases). Trimming cost V 3 bases and J 2 bases, with 42 bases left between them. Looked up from germline, CDR1 is GEAIGNYY and CDR2 is EKD. The CDR3 consists of 24 residues. The CDR3 DNA is TGTGCCTGTGACCCCCTCTCCTACCTAAACGATTTACTGAGGGGCTCCCAGGCGACCGATAAACTCATCTTT. It encodes CACDPLSYLNDLLRGSQATDKLIF.

Of note for this clone: TCRdb attributes to this sequence the protein of a much larger clone, which differs from the DNA translation at residues 8 and 10; a read error is likely, and the protein displayed is translated from the DNA. The gene calls are TRDV2 and TRDJ1, with D possibly TRDD3 on 5 matching bases. This CDR3 region has 17 residues. V lost 1 base and J 4 bases, leaving 21 bases between the germline ends. Germline CDR1 reads GEAIGNYY; CDR2 reads EKD. The CDR3 protein is CACDTLTEGCRDDKLIF. The CDR3 DNA is TGTGCCTGTGACACGCTTACTGAGGGATGCCGAGACGATAAACTCATCTTT.

In regard to this clone: TCRdb records a much larger clone's protein for this DNA, with a difference at residues 12 and 15 that likely arises from a read error; the protein given is the translation of the DNA. The chain recombines TRDV2 with TRDJ1; TRDD3 agrees at 8 bases. Gene TRDJ2 matches the end of the DNA better, so the J call may be wrong. Germline-derived CDR1 and CDR2 are GEAIGNYY and EKD. CDR3 length: 16 residues. The CDR3 here is CACDKLGILAPNKLFF. The CDR3 DNA reads as TGTGCCTGTGACAAACTGGGGATACTCGCTCCCAATAAACTCTTCTTT.

This clone came up a few times. For this DNA, TCRdb reports the protein of a much larger clone, which diverges at residue 9, most likely from a read error; the protein presented here is translated directly from the DNA. V is TRDV2 and J is TRDJ1, with TRDD3 as a possible D gene (6 bases). The germline V and J ends were trimmed by 0 bases and 6 bases, with 13 bases remaining between them. This CDR3 spans 14 amino acids. Germline V CDR1 and CDR2: GEAIGNYY, EKD. The CDR3 spells CACDTVLGKNKLIF. CDR3 in DNA: TGTGCCTGTGACACCGTGCTGGGGAAGAATAAACTCATCTTT.

In regard to this clone: The TCRdb protein, from a much larger clone, departs from this DNA's translation at residue 14, likely by read error; the protein shown derives from the DNA. The V call is TRDV2, the J call TRDJ1, with D hard to call. The CDR3 is made up of 15 amino acids. Germline V gene sequence: CDR1 GEAIGNYY, CDR2 EKD. CDR3 coding DNA: TGTGCCTGTGATCCGTTACTGAAAGACACCGATAAACTCACCTTT. Translated: CACDPLLKDTDKLTF.

A few counts support this clone. This is likely an artifact of a read error, given a far larger clone one base away. The chain couples TRDV2 to TRDJ1; a possible D gene is TRDD2 (5 bases). Germline CDR1 and CDR2: GEAIGNYY and EKD. The CDR3 totals 13 residues. The CDR3 DNA reads as TGTGCCCGTGACGCCCTTCACACCGATAAACTCATCTTT. It encodes CARDALHTDKLIF.

This clone was seen a few times. This may stem from a read error, because a much larger clone lies one nucleotide away. The chain is built from TRDV2 and TRDJ1; possibly TRDD2 for D (6 bases). Germline values: CDR1 GEAIGNYY, CDR2 EKD. The V and J ends lost 3 bases and 3 bases respectively, with 40 bases between them. CDR3 size: 23 residues. This CDR3 is CACDPVRLPSPKDSGRPPDKLIF. The CDR3 DNA reads as TGTGCCTGTGACCCAGTCAGGCTTCCTTCCCCTAAGGACTCTGGGAGACCACCCGATAAACTCATCTTT.

In regard to this clone: A read error is likely here: a far larger clone is one base away. Other DNA sequences of this sample code for an identical CDR3. V gene TRDV2 combines with J gene TRDJ1, with D unresolved. Trimming pared 4 bases from V and 3 bases from J, leaving 17 bases between. Germline CDR1 is GEAIGNYY and CDR2 is EKD. The CDR3 is 15 residues long. The CDR3 nucleotides read TGTGCCTGTGATACCATGGGCTTGCCTTCCGATAAACTCATCTTT. Protein product: CACDTMGLPSDKLIF.

This clone is medium-sized (0.01 to 0.1%) by share. The gene calls are TRDV2 and TRDJ1; 10 nucleotides match TRDD3. The length of the CDR3 is 15 residues. After removal of 3 bases from V and 0 bases from J, the junction contained 3 bases not matched to a gene. Per the germline V gene, CDR1 is GEAIGNYY and CDR2 is EKD. The CDR3 DNA is TGTGCCTGTGACCTACTGGGGGATCACACCGATAAACTCATCTTT. It yields the protein CACDLLGDHTDKLIF.

This clone came up a few times. A read error is the likely source, as a far larger clone sits one nucleotide away. The sample contains more than one DNA sequence encoding this CDR3. The J gene is TRDJ1, the V gene TRDV2; 7 positions agree with TRDD3. CDR3 length: 15 amino acids. CDR1 and CDR2 from the germline V gene are GEAIGNYY and EKD. CDR3 DNA: TGTGCCTGCGACAGCTTGGGGGACCACACCGATAAACTCATCTTT. Its translation: CACDSLGDHTDKLIF.

With respect to this clone: The translation of this DNA and the TCRdb protein of a much larger clone differ at residue 10, probably owing to a read error; the protein shown here is translated from the DNA. The V call is TRDV2, the J call TRDJ1; 7 nucleotides align to TRDD3. Germline assignment: CDR1 GEAIGNYY and CDR2 EKD. V shed 4 bases, J shed 8 bases, and the junction held 12 bases outside the gene matches. This CDR3 contains 14 residues. In DNA, the CDR3 is TGTGCCTGTGATCCCATTTTACTGGGGACCAAACTCATCTTT. Amino acid sequence: CACDPILLGTKLIF.

This clone qualifies as medium-sized. Other DNA variants within this sample encode the same CDR3. The chain recombines TRDV2 with TRDJ1; 9 bases map to TRDD3. The germline gives CDR1 GEAIGNYY, CDR2 EKD. The CDR3 runs to 14 residues. V lost 3 bases, J lost 4 bases, and 5 bases stayed unmatched. DNA of the CDR3: TGTGCCTGTGACGCCGTACTGGGGGACGATAAACTCATCTTT. Protein: CACDAVLGDDKLIF.